These 30 T cell receptor beta chains came from one sample sequenced in a study of T cell responses to AZD1222 COVID-19 vaccine. The repertoire was sequenced with immunoSEQ multiplex PCR; TCRdb's copy has only in-frame clones and lacks some. Of some 150,000 clones in the sample, roughly nine tenths were seen once. The source material was peripheral blood, sampled after recovery from COVID-19. These receptors originate from an adult who had recovered from COVID-19.

The rearrangement uses TRBV6-1 and TRBJ2-1; D unclear. The CDR3 extends over 14 amino acids. Germline assignment: CDR1 MNHNS and CDR2 SASEGT. V dropped 0 bases and J dropped 7 bases, with 10 bases sitting between them. The CDR3 region has the DNA TGTGCCAGCAGTGAAGCGACGAGGAGAAATGAGCAGTTCTTC. Its protein product is CASSEATRRNEQFF.

V gene TRBV27 combines with J gene TRBJ2-7, with 7 nucleotides matching TRBD1. This CDR3 is 16 amino acids long. J gave up 1 base and V 5 bases, and 11 bases lay outside the gene matches. Germline V CDR1 and CDR2: MNHEY, SMNVEV (reference sequence). CDR3 nucleotide sequence: TGTGCCAGCAGTCCAAGCCGACAGGGTGGGTCCTACGAGCAGTACTTC. Amino acids: CASSPSRQGGSYEQYF.

The J gene is TRBJ2-7, the V gene TRBV4-3; D is perhaps TRBD1 or TRBD2 (6 bases each). Per germline, CDR1 LGHNA and CDR2 YSLEER. Trimming stripped 4 bases from V and 3 bases from J, with 37 bases between. CDR3 length: 22 amino acids. CDR3 loop: CASSPRRTVFSRGFFPLYEQYF. CDR3 DNA: TGCGCCAGCAGCCCGAGAAGGACAGTCTTTAGTCGGGGGTTTTTCCCCCTCTACGAGCAGTACTTC.

The J gene is TRBJ1-5, the V gene TRBV5-6; D is uncertain. The CDR3 has 15 amino acids. Per germline, CDR1 SGHDT and CDR2 YYEEEE. V shed 0 bases and J shed 0 bases, with 7 bases lying between them. CDR3 bases: TGTGCCAGCAGCTTGGAGTCCTATAGCAATCAGCCCCAGCATTTT. Encoded protein: CASSLESYSNQPQHF.

This clone was counted once. Other DNA sequences from this sample encode an identical CDR3 as well. The chain couples TRBV4-3 to TRBJ2-7, with TRBD2 as a possible D gene (6 bases). The CDR3 contains 15 residues. With 0 bases removed from V and 0 bases from J, the gap between germline ends came to 9 bases. Germline CDR1 is LGHNA and CDR2 is YSLEER. The CDR3 is CASSQDRGSSYEQYF. CDR3 in DNA: TGCGCCAGCAGCCAAGACCGGGGGAGCTCCTACGAGCAGTACTTC.

A single count supports this clone. The chain recombines TRBV27 with TRBJ2-7; TRBD1 is a possible D gene (5 bases). Germline lookup yields CDR1 MNHEY and CDR2 SMNVEV (reference sequence). The CDR3 totals 14 residues. Trimming shortened V by 5 bases and J by 0 bases, and 11 bases separated the two germline ends. CDR3 region: CASSNRLSSYEQYF. Written as DNA, the CDR3 is TGTGCCAGCAGTAACAGGCTAAGCTCCTACGAGCAGTACTTC.

This chain joins TRBV4-1 and TRBJ1-2, with D hard to call. The CDR3 is 14 residues long. Germline V gene data show CDR1 as MGHRA and CDR2 as YSYEKL. The V end lost 1 base, the J end lost 3 bases, and 9 bases lay between the germline ends. The CDR3 region is CASSQVIQHYGYTF. CDR3 DNA: TGCGCCAGCAGCCAAGTGATACAGCACTATGGCTACACCTTC.

The rearrangement links TRBV18 to TRBJ2-3; the match to TRBD2 covers 9 bases. Germline trimming cut 2 bases from V and 4 bases from J; bases unmatched to any gene: 4. In germline, CDR1 is KGHSH, CDR2 LQKENI. The CDR3 sequence is 15 residues long. The DNA for the CDR3 is TGTGCCAGCTCACCAGCGGGAGGGTCCTCAGATACGCAGTATTTT. This translates into CASSPAGGSSDTQYF.

The rearrangement uses TRBV10-3 and TRBJ2-7; 8 bases align to TRBD1. This CDR3 spans 15 amino acids. CDR1 ENHRY and CDR2 SYGVKD come from the germline V gene. J lost 2 bases, V lost 3 bases, and 6 bases had no gene match. CDR3: CAISDQGQDTYEQYF. The CDR3 nucleotides are TGTGCCATCAGTGATCAGGGACAGGACACCTACGAGCAGTACTTC.

The chain uses TRBV5-4 and TRBJ2-1; D is perhaps TRBD1 or TRBD2 (6 bases each). The V and J ends lost 2 bases and 8 bases respectively, with 26 bases between them. This CDR3 contains 18 residues. The germline CDR1 and CDR2 sequences are SGHNT and YYREEE (reference sequence). The CDR3 coding sequence is TGTGCCAGCAGCTTTGGGGGCGTAGCGGAGGGAGTAGTACATGAGCAGTTCTTC. Protein product: CASSFGGVAEGVVHEQFF.

This sequence joins TRBV28 and TRBJ2-7; TRBD1 aligns across 11 bases. Germline CDR1 reads MDHEN; CDR2 reads SYDVKM. V was pared by 7 bases and J by 3 bases, with 8 bases of the junction left unmatched. There are 15 residues in the CDR3. The CDR3 DNA sequence: TGTGCCAGCACCTCAGCCGGGACAGGGGGCTACGAGCAGTACTTC. Translating gives CASTSAGTGGYEQYF.

CDR3 coding DNA: TGTGCCAGCAGTAGCCTAAGGGACAGAGGCACAGATACGCAGTATTTT. Translation: CASSSLRDRGTDTQYF. V and J are TRBV28 and TRBJ2-3, with 7 bases fitting TRBD1. This CDR3 region has 16 residues. Germline CDR1 reads MDHEN; CDR2 reads SYDVKM. The J segment lost 1 base and the V segment lost 5 bases, leaving 9 bases of the junction unmatched.

The V call is TRBV6-5, the J call TRBJ1-2; 11 bases agree with TRBD1. The CDR3 is 15 residues long. Germline V gene sequence: CDR1 MNHEY, CDR2 SVGAGI. V dropped 5 bases and J dropped 4; count of bases not matched to a gene: 6. The CDR3 loop reads CASSPGQGAGYGYTF. CDR3 nucleotides: TGTGCCAGCAGTCCCGGACAGGGGGCGGGCTATGGCTACACCTTC.

V and J are TRBV5-1 and TRBJ1-6, with a possible D match to TRBD1 (5 bases). V lost 4 bases and J 0 bases, leaving 14 bases between the germline ends. The germline V gene encodes CDR1 SGHRS and CDR2 YFSETQ. The CDR3 is made up of 17 amino acids. The CDR3 DNA sequence: TGCGCCAGCAGCACGGGACCGACTTCCTCCTATAATTCACCCCTCCACTTT. It is translated as CASSTGPTSSYNSPLHF. The full variable domain, completed using reference TRBV5-1 and TRBJ1-6, is KAGVTQTPRYLIKTRGQQVTLSCSPISGHRSVSWYQQTPGQGLQFLFEYFSETQRNKGNFPGRFSGRQFSNSRSEMNVSTLELGDSALYLCASSTGPTSSYNSPLHFGNGTRLTVT.

The chain joins TRBV19 to TRBJ1-1; no clear D gene. Per the germline V gene, CDR1 is LNHDA and CDR2 is SQIVND (reference sequence). Trimming cost V 10 bases and J 1 base, with 13 bases left between them. The CDR3 runs 13 residues. The CDR3 DNA reads as TGTGCCACCCTAGTCCTAGGGAACACTGAAGCTTTCTTT. Translation gives CATLVLGNTEAFF.

The V gene is TRBV7-2, the J gene TRBJ2-2; D not resolved. The CDR3 has 13 amino acids. Germline V gives CDR1 SGHTA, CDR2 FQGNSA. V was shortened by 7 bases and J by 2 bases, with 8 bases between the two germline ends. CDR3 sequence: CASTLPNTGELFF. The DNA for the CDR3 is TGTGCCAGCACCCTTCCCAACACCGGGGAGCTGTTTTTT.

This clone was picked up one time. The chain is built from TRBV5-1 and TRBJ2-7, with a possible D match to TRBD2 (7 bases). Trimming removed 0 bases from V and 5 bases from J, with 12 bases in between. This CDR3 has 14 amino acids. In germline, CDR1 is SGHRS, CDR2 YFSETQ. CDR3 nucleotides: TGCGCCAGCAGCTTGGAGGGGGGGCCGGACGAGCAGTACTTC. It encodes CASSLEGGPDEQYF.

The DNA of the CDR3 is TGTGCCAGCAGCCTCGGGACTAATCTGGGCACAGATACGCAGTATTTT. Amino acids: CASSLGTNLGTDTQYF. This chain uses TRBV11-3 with TRBJ2-3; 7 bases align to TRBD2. Germline V gives CDR1 SGHNT, CDR2 YENEEA. Trimming removed 5 bases from V and 1 base from J; junction bases left unmatched: 9. This CDR3 has 16 amino acids.

V and J are TRBV27 and TRBJ2-7, with 10 bases matching TRBD1. Germline CDR1 is MNHEY and CDR2 is SMNVEV (reference sequence). Trimming cost V 3 bases and J 7 bases; bases outside gene matches: 9. CDR3 size: 15 residues. CDR3 in DNA: TGTGCCAGCAGTTTCGGGGGACAGGGGCAGGGAGAGCAGTACTTC. Amino acids: CASSFGGQGQGEQYF.

The chain uses TRBV6-5 and TRBJ1-5, with D maybe TRBD1 (6 bases). Deletions cut 7 bases from V and 0 bases from J, with 13 bases between. The CDR3 covers 15 residues. CDR1 MNHEY and CDR2 SVGAGI come from the germline V gene. Written as DNA, the CDR3 is TGTGCCAGCATCTTGGACAGAAATAGCAATCAGCCCCAGCATTTT. Encoded protein: CASILDRNSNQPQHF.

The chain couples TRBV7-8 to TRBJ1-3; D gene ambiguous. CDR1 and CDR2 from the germline V gene are SGHVS and FQNEAQ. The CDR3 length is 16 residues. Trimming removed 0 bases at V and 1 base at J, with 10 bases between. The CDR3 sequence: CASSLAPKGSGNTIYF. CDR3 nucleotides: TGTGCCAGCAGCTTAGCCCCCAAAGGGTCTGGAAACACCATATATTTT.

The V call is TRBV24-1, the J call TRBJ2-1, with D possibly being TRBD2 (6 bases). The CDR3 consists of 15 residues. Germline-derived CDR1 and CDR2 are KGHDR and SFDVKD. The V and J ends lost 3 bases and 7 bases respectively, with 15 bases between them. The CDR3 reads CATSDVPFSGNEQFF. The DNA for the CDR3 is TGTGCCACCAGTGATGTACCCTTTAGCGGTAATGAGCAGTTCTTC.

V and J are TRBV5-1 and TRBJ2-7, with 8 nucleotides matching TRBD1. CDR1 and CDR2 (germline): SGHRS, YFSETQ. The CDR3 extends over 15 amino acids. V was pared by 4 bases and J by 4 bases, with 10 bases of the junction left unmatched. CDR3 coding DNA: TGCGCCAGCAGCCCCTCCCCGGGACAGGAATACGAGCAGTACTTC. It yields the protein CASSPSPGQEYEQYF.

This clone was counted between two and nine times. CDR3 residues: CASSQGGVGEKLFF. CDR3 nucleotide sequence: TGTGCCAGCAGCCAAGGAGGCGTGGGCGAAAAACTGTTTTTT. The V and J genes are TRBV4-2 and TRBJ1-4; no clear D gene. The ends were cut back, 1 base at V and 8 bases at J, with 11 bases in the middle. The CDR3 length is 14 residues. CDR1 is LGHNA and CDR2 is YNFKEQ in the germline V gene.

The V call is TRBV19, the J call TRBJ2-7; no definite D call. CDR3 size: 15 residues. Trimming left V 1 base short and J 5 bases short, with 15 bases between. Germline V gene lookup returns CDR1 LNHDA and CDR2 SQIVND (reference sequence). CDR3 in amino acids: CASSIGVLPGDEQYF. CDR3 nucleotides: TGTGCCAGTAGTATAGGGGTCCTACCTGGCGACGAGCAGTACTTC.

The chain couples TRBV25-1 to TRBJ1-3, with D possibly matching TRBD1 (5 bases). Trimming took 1 base from V and 4 from J, leaving 14 bases between them. CDR1 is MGHDK, CDR2 SYGVNS, per germline. This CDR3 contains 16 residues. The CDR3 sequence is CASSESGRGEGNTIYF. CDR3 DNA sequence: TGTGCCAGCAGTGAATCGGGTAGGGGCGAGGGAAACACCATATATTTT.

This clone was seen a handful of times. V is TRBV7-2 and J is TRBJ1-5; TRBD1 is a possible D gene (5 bases). Germline-derived CDR1 and CDR2 are SGHTA and FQGNSA. This CDR3 comprises 14 residues. Trimming left V 4 bases short and J 7 bases short, with 14 bases between. CDR3 nucleotide sequence: TGTGCCAGCAGCTCACAGGCAGACGGACAGCCCCAGCATTTT. Translated, it gives CASSSQADGQPQHF. The complete variable domain, with remaining parts taken from reference TRBV7-2 and TRBJ1-5, reads GAGVSQSPSNKVTEKGKDVELRCDPISGHTALYWYRQSLGQGLEFLIYFQGNSAPDKSGLPSDRFSAERTGGSVSTLTIQRTQQEDSAVYLCASSSQADGQPQHFGDGTRLSIL.

The rearrangement uses TRBV19 and TRBJ1-2, with 8 bases identical to TRBD1. V lost 6 bases and J lost 6; bases outside the gene matches: 12. This CDR3 spans 15 amino acids. Looked up from germline, CDR1 is LNHDA and CDR2 is SQIVND (reference sequence). The CDR3 spells CASSPRTGRVHGYTF. CDR3 DNA sequence: TGTGCCAGTAGCCCCAGGACAGGGAGGGTTCATGGCTACACCTTC. The variable domain in full, completed from reference TRBV19 and TRBJ1-2, reads DGGITQSPKYLFRKEGQNVTLSCEQNLNHDAMYWYRQDPGQGLRLIYYSQIVNDFQKGDIAEGYSVSREKKESFPLTVTSAQKNPTAFYLCASSPRTGRVHGYTFGSGTRLTVV.

In its sample, this clone was seen once. The genes are TRBV4-3 and TRBJ2-1, with D uncertain. Trimming took off 1 base at V and 0 bases at J, with 7 bases between the two ends. The CDR3 loop spans 15 amino acids. The germline CDR1 and CDR2 sequences are LGHNA and YSLEER. The DNA of the CDR3 is TGCGCCAGCAGCCAAGGGCTAAGCTCCTACAATGAGCAGTTCTTC. It yields the protein CASSQGLSSYNEQFF.

The chain combines TRBV4-3 with TRBJ1-2; D may be TRBD1 (6 bases). Germline V CDR1 and CDR2: LGHNA, YSLEER. The CDR3 length is 16 residues. Trimming removed 0 bases from V and 6 bases from J, with 17 bases in between. The CDR3 loop is CASSQDLGGGRHGYTF. CDR3 coding DNA: TGCGCCAGCAGCCAAGACCTGGGGGGCGGCAGGCATGGCTACACCTTC.